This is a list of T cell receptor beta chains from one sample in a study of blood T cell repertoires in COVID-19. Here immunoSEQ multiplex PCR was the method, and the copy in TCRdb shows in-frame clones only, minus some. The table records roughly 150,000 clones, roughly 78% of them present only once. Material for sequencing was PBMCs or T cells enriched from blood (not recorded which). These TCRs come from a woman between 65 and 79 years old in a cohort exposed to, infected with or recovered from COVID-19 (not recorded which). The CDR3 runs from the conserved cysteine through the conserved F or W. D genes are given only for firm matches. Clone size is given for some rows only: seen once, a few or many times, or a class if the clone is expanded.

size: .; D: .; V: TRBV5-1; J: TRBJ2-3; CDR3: CASSPLAGGDTQYF; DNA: TGCGCCAGCAGCCCCTTGGCAGGTGGAGATACGCAGTATTTT
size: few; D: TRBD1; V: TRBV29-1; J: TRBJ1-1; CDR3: CSGRGQGNTEAFF; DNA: TGCAGCGGGCGGGGACAGGGCAACACTGAAGCTTTCTTT
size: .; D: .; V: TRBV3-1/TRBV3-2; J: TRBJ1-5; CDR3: CASSQGRGNNQPQHF; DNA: TGTGCCAGCAGCCAAGGGCGAGGGAACAATCAGCCCCAGCATTTT
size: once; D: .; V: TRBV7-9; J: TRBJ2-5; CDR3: CASSLRQEQETQYF; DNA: TGTGCCAGCAGCTTACGACAGGAACAAGAGACCCAGTACTTC
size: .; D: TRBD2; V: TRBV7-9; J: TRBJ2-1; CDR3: CASSFWTSGSYNEQFF; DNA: TGTGCCAGCAGCTTTTGGACTAGCGGGTCCTACAATGAGCAGTTCTTC
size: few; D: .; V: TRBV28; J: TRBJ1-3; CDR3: CASSRRRAGNTIYF; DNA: TGTGCCAGCAGTCGGCGCAGGGCTGGAAACACCATATATTTT
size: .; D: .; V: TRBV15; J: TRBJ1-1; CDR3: CATSRDRVNTEAFF; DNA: TGTGCCACCAGCAGAGATCGAGTGAACACTGAAGCTTTCTTT
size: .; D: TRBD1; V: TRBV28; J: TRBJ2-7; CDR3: CASSRPGTVNYEQYF; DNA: TGTGCCAGCAGCCGTCCCGGGACAGTGAACTACGAGCAGTACTTC
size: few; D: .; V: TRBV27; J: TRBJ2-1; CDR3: CASSLGEWNEQFF; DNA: TGTGCCAGCAGTTTAGGGGAGTGGAATGAGCAGTTCTTC
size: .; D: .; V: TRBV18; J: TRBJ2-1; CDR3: CASSPLPPREQFF; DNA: TGTGCCAGCTCACCACTCCCACCGAGGGAGCAGTTCTTC
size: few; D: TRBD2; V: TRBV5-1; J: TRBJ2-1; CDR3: CASSWPGLKDEQFF; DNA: TGCGCCAGCAGCTGGCCGGGACTAAAGGATGAGCAGTTCTTC
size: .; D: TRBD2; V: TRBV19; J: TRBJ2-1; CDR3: CASSRTATGTSGDNEQFF; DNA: TGTGCCAGTAGCAGAACCGCGACCGGGACTAGCGGCGACAATGAGCAGTTCTTC
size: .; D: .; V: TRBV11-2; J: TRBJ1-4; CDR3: CASSLVRGNEKLFF; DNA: TGTGCCAGCAGCTTAGTCCGGGGTAATGAAAAACTGTTTTTT
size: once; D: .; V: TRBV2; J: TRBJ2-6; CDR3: CASSVSSGANVLTF; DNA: TGTGCCAGCAGTGTCAGCTCTGGGGCCAACGTCCTGACTTTC
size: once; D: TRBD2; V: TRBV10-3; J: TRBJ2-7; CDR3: CATLAGQTYEQYF; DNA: TGTGCCACCCTAGCGGGTCAAACCTACGAGCAGTACTTC
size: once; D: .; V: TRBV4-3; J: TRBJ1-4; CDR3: CASSRTSPSATNEKLFF; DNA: TGCGCCAGCAGCCGGACAAGCCCTAGTGCAACTAATGAAAAACTGTTTTTT
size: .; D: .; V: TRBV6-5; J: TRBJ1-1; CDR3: CASTSFSRVGTEAFF; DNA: TGTGCCAGCACATCCTTCAGCAGGGTAGGCACTGAAGCTTTCTTT
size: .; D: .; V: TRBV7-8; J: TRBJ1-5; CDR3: CASSLIGTPYSNQPQHF; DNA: TGTGCCAGCAGCTTAATAGGGACACCCTATAGCAATCAGCCCCAGCATTTT
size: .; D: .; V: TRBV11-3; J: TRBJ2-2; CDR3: CASSRRGLMNTGELFF; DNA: TGTGCCAGCTCACGGCGGGGTTTAATGAACACCGGGGAGCTGTTTTTT
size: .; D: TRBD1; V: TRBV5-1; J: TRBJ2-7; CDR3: CASSLRTGLGEQYF; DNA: TGCGCCAGCAGCTTAAGGACAGGGTTAGGTGAGCAGTACTTC
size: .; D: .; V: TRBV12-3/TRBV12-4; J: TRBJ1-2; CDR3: CASWRGESFGYTF; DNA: TGTGCCAGCTGGCGGGGGGAATCGTTCGGCTACACCTTC
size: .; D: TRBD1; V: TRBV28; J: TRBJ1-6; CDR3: CASTTGTFWNSPLHF; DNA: TGTGCCAGCACGACAGGGACCTTCTGGAATTCACCCCTCCACTTT
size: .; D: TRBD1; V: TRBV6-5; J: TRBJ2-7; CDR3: CASSSGQGGYEQYF; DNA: TGTGCCAGCAGTTCGGGACAGGGAGGATACGAGCAGTACTTC
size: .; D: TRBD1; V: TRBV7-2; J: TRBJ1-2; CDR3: CASSSYAGGAGYGYTF; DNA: TGTGCCAGCAGCTCGTACGCAGGGGGCGCAGGCTATGGCTACACCTTC
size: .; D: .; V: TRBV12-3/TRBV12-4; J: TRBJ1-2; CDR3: CASSLGRNYGYTF; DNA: TGTGCCAGCAGTTTAGGGAGGAACTATGGCTACACCTTC
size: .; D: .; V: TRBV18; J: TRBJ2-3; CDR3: CASSIQGPTDTQYF; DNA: TGTGCCAGCTCAATACAGGGACCCACAGATACGCAGTATTTT
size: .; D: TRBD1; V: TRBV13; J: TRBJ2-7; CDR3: CASSSSGTGDYEQYF; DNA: TGTGCCAGCAGCTCCTCCGGGACAGGGGACTACGAGCAGTACTTC
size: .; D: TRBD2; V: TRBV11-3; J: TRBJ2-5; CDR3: CASSPPWAGGVETQYF; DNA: TGTGCCAGCAGCCCGCCGTGGGCGGGAGGGGTCGAGACCCAGTACTTC
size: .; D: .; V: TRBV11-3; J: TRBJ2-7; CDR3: CASSSTPRGSEQYF; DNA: TGTGCCAGCAGCTCCACCCCCAGAGGGTCCGAGCAGTACTTC
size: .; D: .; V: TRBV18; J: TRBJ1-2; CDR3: CASSPQVGRAPGGYTF; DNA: TGTGCCAGCTCACCACAGGTGGGCAGGGCCCCCGGTGGCTACACCTTC
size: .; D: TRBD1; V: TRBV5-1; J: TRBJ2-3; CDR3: CASSQDRGPPDTQYF; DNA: TGCGCCAGCAGCCAGGACAGGGGGCCCCCAGATACGCAGTATTTT
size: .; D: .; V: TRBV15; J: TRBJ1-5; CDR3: CATSRGLGQPQHF; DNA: TGTGCCACCAGCAGAGGGCTTGGCCAGCCCCAGCATTTT
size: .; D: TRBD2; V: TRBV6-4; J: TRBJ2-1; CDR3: CASSGTSGRSPFSYNEQFF; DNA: TGTGCCAGCAGCGGGACTAGCGGGAGGTCACCGTTCTCCTACAATGAGCAGTTCTTC
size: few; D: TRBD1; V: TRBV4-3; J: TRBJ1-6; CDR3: CASSQETTGNHSPLHF; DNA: TGCGCCAGCAGCCAGGAGACGACAGGGAATCATTCACCCCTCCACTTT
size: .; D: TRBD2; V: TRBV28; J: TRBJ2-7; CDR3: CASSLWGRAYEQYF; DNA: TGTGCCAGCAGTTTATGGGGGAGGGCCTACGAGCAGTACTTC
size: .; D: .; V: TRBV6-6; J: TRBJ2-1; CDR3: CASRRTVGPDVDEQFF; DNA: TGTGCCAGCAGGCGGACAGTGGGGCCTGACGTCGATGAGCAGTTCTTC
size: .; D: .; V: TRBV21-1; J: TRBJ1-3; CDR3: CASSNTLPGFRRNTIYF; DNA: TGTGCCAGCAGCAACACCCTTCCGGGTTTTCGGAGAAACACCATATATTTT
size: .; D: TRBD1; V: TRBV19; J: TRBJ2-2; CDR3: CASSPHLQGAETGELFF; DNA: TGTGCCAGTAGTCCACACCTACAGGGGGCGGAGACCGGGGAGCTGTTTTTT
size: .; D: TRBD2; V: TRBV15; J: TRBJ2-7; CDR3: CATSTRTSGGDEQYF; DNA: TGTGCCACCAGCACCCGAACTAGCGGCGGAGACGAGCAGTACTTC
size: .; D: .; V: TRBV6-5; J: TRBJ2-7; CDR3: CASSLAGLPYEQYF; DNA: TGTGCCAGCAGTCTAGCCGGACTCCCCTACGAGCAGTACTTC
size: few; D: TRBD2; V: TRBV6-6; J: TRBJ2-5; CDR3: CASSYSTLAGETQYF; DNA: TGTGCCAGCAGTTACTCGACCCTAGCGGGAGAGACCCAGTACTTC
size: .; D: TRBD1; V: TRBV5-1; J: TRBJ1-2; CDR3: CASSLTGQEHGYTF; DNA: TGCGCCAGCAGCTTGACCGGACAGGAACATGGCTACACCTTC
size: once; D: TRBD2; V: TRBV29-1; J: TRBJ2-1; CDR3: CSVWAGRVNEQFF; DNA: TGCAGCGTTTGGGCAGGGAGGGTCAATGAGCAGTTCTTC
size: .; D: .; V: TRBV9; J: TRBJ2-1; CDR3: CASSDGVSSYNEQFF; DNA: TGTGCCAGCAGCGATGGAGTGAGCTCCTACAATGAGCAGTTCTTC
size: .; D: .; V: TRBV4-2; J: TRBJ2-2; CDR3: CASSQSITGELFF; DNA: TGTGCCAGCAGCCAATCTATCACCGGGGAGCTGTTTTTT
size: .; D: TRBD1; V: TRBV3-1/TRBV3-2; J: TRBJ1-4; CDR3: CASSLRDRVPFGYKLFF; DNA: TGTGCCAGCAGCCTCCGGGACAGGGTCCCTTTTGGCTACAAACTGTTTTTT
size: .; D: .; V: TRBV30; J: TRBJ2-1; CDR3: CAWSADTHNEQFF; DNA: TGTGCCTGGAGTGCTGACACCCACAATGAGCAGTTCTTC
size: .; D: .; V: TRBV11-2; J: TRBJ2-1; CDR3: CASSFPSGNEQFF; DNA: TGTGCCAGCAGCTTCCCAAGCGGCAATGAGCAGTTCTTC
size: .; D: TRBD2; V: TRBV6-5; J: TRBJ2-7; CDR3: CASSLFSGGYEQYF; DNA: TGTGCCAGCAGTTTGTTTAGCGGGGGATACGAGCAGTACTTC